Listed below are T cell receptor beta chains from one sample, sequenced in a study of blood T cells in healthy people across ages. A single record per CDR3 protein comes from TCRdb applying MiXCR to the 5' RACE reads. The table includes approximately 830,000 distinct CDR3 sequences, around 62% detected once. Material: blood. Every receptor here comes from a man aged 25 to 40 in good health. Each CDR3 is given with its conserved first and last residue. The D gene is left open where the match is weak. Clone size is given for some rows only: seen once, a few or many times, or a class if the clone is expanded.

d_call j_call clone_size v_call cdr3_nt cdr3_aa
TRBD2 TRBJ2-5 . TRBV10-3 TGTGCCATCAGTGAGTCCCGGACTAGCGGGGTCCAAGAGACCCAGTACTTC CAISESRTSGVQETQYF
. TRBJ2-3 . TRBV12-3/TRBV12-4 TGTGCCAGCAGTTCGCAATCCTGGGGCACCGCTACATCAGATACGCAGTATTTT CASSSQSWGTATSDTQYF
. TRBJ2-2 . TRBV9 TGTGCCAGCAGCGTAGGCGCGGCCAGCGCGAACACCGGGGAGCTGTTTTTT CASSVGAASANTGELFF
. TRBJ2-7 . TRBV9 TGTGCCAGCAGCGTACGCGGGGAATACAATGAGCAGTACTTC CASSVRGEYNEQYF
. TRBJ1-5 . TRBV3-1 TGTGCCAGCAGCCAGGGGGAAACCGGTCAGCCCCAGCATTTT CASSQGETGQPQHF
. TRBJ2-7 . TRBV20-1 TGCAGTGCTGTAATTGGGGGCCGCTCCTACGAGCAGTACTTC CSAVIGGRSYEQYF
TRBD2 TRBJ2-7 . TRBV4-3 TGCGCCAGCAGCCGGACTAGCGGGGGCAACTCCTACGAGCAGTACTTC CASSRTSGGNSYEQYF
. TRBJ1-4 . TRBV5-1 TGCGCCAGCAGCTTGGTGGGTTATGGCACTAATGAAAAACTGTTTTTT CASSLVGYGTNEKLFF
. TRBJ2-5 few TRBV20-1 TGCAGTGCTAGAGACGGTCGGCTTTCTCAAGAGACCCAGTACTTC CSARDGRLSQETQYF
TRBD1 TRBJ1-4 . TRBV3-1 TGTGCCAGCAGTCCCGGGACAGTCAACACTCCCCATGAAAAACTGTTTTTT CASSPGTVNTPHEKLFF
. TRBJ2-3 . TRBV7-2 TGTGCCAGCAGCTTTGGGGGGCACACAGATACGCAGTATTTT CASSFGGHTDTQYF
TRBD1 TRBJ2-7 . TRBV7-8 TGTGCCAGCAGCTTAGGGGACAGGGTCAGCTCCTACAATGAGCAGTACTTC CASSLGDRVSSYNEQYF
TRBD1 TRBJ1-4 . TRBV4-1 TGCGCCAGCAACAAACAGGGGGCGATGCTGACTAATGAAAAACTGTTTTTT CASNKQGAMLTNEKLFF
. TRBJ2-1 few TRBV11-1 TGTGCCAGCAGCGTCGGTAATAGGGGCTACAATGAGCAGTTCTTC CASSVGNRGYNEQFF
. TRBJ1-2 . TRBV14 TGTGCCAGCAGCTACGGGACGCGGTGGGCTGGAGGCTACACCTTC CASSYGTRWAGGYTF
. TRBJ1-2 . TRBV20-1 TGCAGTGCCCCGCGCAGGGTTGGATATGGCTACACCTTC CSAPRRVGYGYTF
TRBD2 TRBJ2-1 . TRBV10-3 TGTGCCATCGGGGGCGTGGCGGGGGGCCCACATGAGCAGTTCTTC CAIGGVAGGPHEQFF
TRBD1 TRBJ1-1 . TRBV25-1 TGTGCCAGCAGTGAGGTCCAGGGGGGACCGAACACTGAAGCTTTCTTT CASSEVQGGPNTEAFF
. TRBJ1-4 . TRBV6-5 TGTGCCAGCAGTAGGAGAAAAGGGCCTCTCTGGGAAAAACTGTTTTTT CASSRRKGPLWEKLFF
. TRBJ2-7 once TRBV9 TGTGCCAGCAGCCAGAGGGGGGGAGTCGAGCAGTACTTC CASSQRGGVEQYF
TRBD2 TRBJ2-7 few TRBV7-9 TGTGCCAGCAGCTCACTGACTAGCGGGGGACTTTCCTACGAGCAGTACTTC CASSSLTSGGLSYEQYF
. TRBJ2-5 once TRBV24-1 TGTGCCACCAGTGAGGTGGGGGGCCCCCAAGAGACCCAGTACTTC CATSEVGGPQETQYF
. TRBJ1-6 . TRBV21-1 TGTGCCAGCAGCAATGCCGGGACAGAAAATTCACCCCTCCACTTT CASSNAGTENSPLHF
TRBD1 TRBJ1-1 . TRBV7-2 TGTGCCAGCAGCGAGGGACAGGTTGGGAACACTGAAGCTTTCTTT CASSEGQVGNTEAFF
. TRBJ1-2 few TRBV4-3 TGCGCCAGCAGCCAAGTCCTAAATAAAGGTTTGAACTATGGCTACACCTTC CASSQVLNKGLNYGYTF
. TRBJ2-5 few TRBV5-1 TGCGCCAGCAGTCGGAATTTTAACAGGGATCAAGAGACCCAGTACTTC CASSRNFNRDQETQYF
TRBD1 TRBJ2-1 few TRBV4-3 TGCGCCAGCAGCCGACTTGCGGGACAGGGGGCGGATGAGCAGTTCTTC CASSRLAGQGADEQFF
. TRBJ2-5 once TRBV4-3 TGCGCCAGCAGCCAACAACCAGGGGAGACCCAGTACTTC CASSQQPGETQYF
. TRBJ2-7 few TRBV14 TGTGCCAGCAGCCCCTCGGATCGGTACTCCTACGAGCAGTACTTC CASSPSDRYSYEQYF
TRBD1 TRBJ1-1 . TRBV11-2 TGTGCCAGCAGCTTAGGGCGGAGGGGGCGAGCTTTCTTT CASSLGRRGRAFF
TRBD1 TRBJ1-2 . TRBV27 TGTGCCAGCAGTTTATTTGGACAGGGGTTAGATGGCTACACCTTC CASSLFGQGLDGYTF
. TRBJ2-5 once TRBV14 TGTGCCAGCGCACGAACGGTTGGAGAGACCCAGTACTTC CASARTVGETQYF